This paragraph reports one T cell receptor (beta chain). Its antigen remains unknown. This record comes from a study of T-cell memory formation after mild COVID-19. As for the study in general: The two donors had largely donor-specific TCR clusters.

This CDR3 comprises 15 residues. Germline V gene data show CDR1 as MNHEY and CDR2 as SVGAGI. V lost 2 bases and J 1 base, leaving 11 bases between the germline ends. Findings and limits, study-wide: SARS-CoV-2 specificity was not confirmed for second-wave clones peaking on day 37. Certain responding clones were present in pre-infection memory, suggesting participation of cross-reactive memory.

Constant-segment primers were used for 5'RACE, and the resulting TCR alpha and TCR beta cDNA libraries carried sample barcodes and UMIs. TCRdb re-analysed the 5' RACE reads in MiXCR, keeping a single row per CDR3 protein. The data show a few hundred thousand distinct CDR3 sequences, roughly 25% seen once. The TCR originated in an adult woman who had mild COVID-19 (a few samples of this study predate the infection). Cell type and time point are not known. The sequencing input was PBMCs or a T cell subset sorted from them (not recorded which). The chain is built from TRBV6-5 and TRBJ1-2, with D possibly TRBD1 on 5 matching bases. Here the CDR3 DNA reads TGTGCCAGCAGTTACGGTCAGGGAGATAACTATGGCTACACCTTC. Its protein product is CASSYGQGDNYGYTF.